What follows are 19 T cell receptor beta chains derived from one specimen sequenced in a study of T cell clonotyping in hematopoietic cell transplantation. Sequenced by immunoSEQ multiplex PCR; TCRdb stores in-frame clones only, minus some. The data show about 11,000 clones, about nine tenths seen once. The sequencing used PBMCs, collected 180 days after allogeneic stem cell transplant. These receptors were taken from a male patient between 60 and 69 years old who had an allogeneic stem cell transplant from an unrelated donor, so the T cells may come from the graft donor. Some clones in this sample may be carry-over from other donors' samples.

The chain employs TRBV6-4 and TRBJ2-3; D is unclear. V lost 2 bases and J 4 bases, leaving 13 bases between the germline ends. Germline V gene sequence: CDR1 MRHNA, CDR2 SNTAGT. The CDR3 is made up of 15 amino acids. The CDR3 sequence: CASSDRATAPDTQYF. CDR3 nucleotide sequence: TGTGCCAGCAGTGACAGGGCTACAGCGCCAGATACGCAGTATTTT.

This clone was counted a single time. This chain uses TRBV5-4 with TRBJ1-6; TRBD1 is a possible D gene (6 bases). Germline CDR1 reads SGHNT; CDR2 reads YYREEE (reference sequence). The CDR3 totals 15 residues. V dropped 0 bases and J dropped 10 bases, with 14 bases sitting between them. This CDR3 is CASSLVGRGSSPLHF. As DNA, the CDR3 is TGTGCCAGCAGCTTGGTCGGCAGGGGAAGCTCACCCCTCCACTTT.

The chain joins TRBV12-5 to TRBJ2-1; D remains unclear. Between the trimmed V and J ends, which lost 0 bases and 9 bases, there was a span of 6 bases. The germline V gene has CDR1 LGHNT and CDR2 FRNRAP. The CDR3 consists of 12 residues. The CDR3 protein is CASGLVMGEQFF. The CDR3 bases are TGTGCTAGTGGTTTGGTAATGGGTGAGCAGTTCTTC.

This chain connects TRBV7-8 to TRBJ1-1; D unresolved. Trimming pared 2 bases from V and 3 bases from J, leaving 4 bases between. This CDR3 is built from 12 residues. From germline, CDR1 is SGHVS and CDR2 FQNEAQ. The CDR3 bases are TGTGCCAGCAGCTTACGGGACACTGAAGCTTTCTTT. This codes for CASSLRDTEAFF.

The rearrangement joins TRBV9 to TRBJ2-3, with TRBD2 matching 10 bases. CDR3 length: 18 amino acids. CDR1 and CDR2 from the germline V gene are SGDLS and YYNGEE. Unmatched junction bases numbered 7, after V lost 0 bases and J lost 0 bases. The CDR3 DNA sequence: TGTGCCAGCAGCGTAGTACCAGCGGGGGGGCAAAGCACAGATACGCAGTATTTT. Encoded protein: CASSVVPAGGQSTDTQYF.

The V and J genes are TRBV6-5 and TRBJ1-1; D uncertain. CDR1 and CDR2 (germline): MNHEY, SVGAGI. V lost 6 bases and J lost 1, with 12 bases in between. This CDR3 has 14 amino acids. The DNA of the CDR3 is TGTGCCAGCAGACCCTCGGGAAAGAACACTGAAGCTTTCTTT. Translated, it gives CASRPSGKNTEAFF.

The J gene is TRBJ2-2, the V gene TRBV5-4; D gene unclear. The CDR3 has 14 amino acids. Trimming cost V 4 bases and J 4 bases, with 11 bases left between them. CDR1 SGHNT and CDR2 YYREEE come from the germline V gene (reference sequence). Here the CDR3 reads CASSPGPRTGELFF. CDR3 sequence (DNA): TGTGCCAGCAGCCCCGGTCCTCGCACCGGGGAGCTGTTTTTT.

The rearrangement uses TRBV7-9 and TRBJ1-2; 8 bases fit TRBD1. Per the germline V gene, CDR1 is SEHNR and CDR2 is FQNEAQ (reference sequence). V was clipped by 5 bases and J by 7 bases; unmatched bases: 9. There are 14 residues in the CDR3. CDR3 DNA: TGTGCCAGCAGCCCAAAAAGCCAGGGGGCTGGCTACACCTTC. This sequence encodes CASSPKSQGAGYTF. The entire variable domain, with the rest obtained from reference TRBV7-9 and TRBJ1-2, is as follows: DTGVSQNPRHKITKRGQNVTFRCDPISEHNRLYWYRQTLGQGPEFLTYFQNEAQLEKSRLLSDRFSAERPKGSFSTLEIQRTEQGDSAMYLCASSPKSQGAGYTFGSGTRLTVV.

CDR3 bases: TGTGCCAGCAGCACCCGCATCCCCAGTGTCGGCTACGAGCAGTACTTC. Its protein is CASSTRIPSVGYEQYF. The chain couples TRBV28 to TRBJ2-7, with D uncertain. The V gene's germline CDR1 is MDHEN and CDR2 SYDVKM. Trimming pared 6 bases from V and 3 bases from J, leaving 21 bases between. CDR3 size: 16 residues.

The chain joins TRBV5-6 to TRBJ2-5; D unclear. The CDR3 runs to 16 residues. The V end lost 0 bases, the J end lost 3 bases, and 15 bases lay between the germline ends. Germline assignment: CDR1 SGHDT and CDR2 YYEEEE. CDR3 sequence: CASSLDQWANKETQYF. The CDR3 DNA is TGTGCCAGCAGCTTGGACCAATGGGCGAACAAAGAGACCCAGTACTTC. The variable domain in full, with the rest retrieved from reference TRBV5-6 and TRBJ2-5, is DAGVTQSPTHLIKTRGQQVTLRCSPKSGHDTVSWYQQALGQGPQFIFQYYEEEERQRGNFPDRFSGHQFPNYSSELNVNALLLGDSALYLCASSLDQWANKETQYFGPGTRLLVL.

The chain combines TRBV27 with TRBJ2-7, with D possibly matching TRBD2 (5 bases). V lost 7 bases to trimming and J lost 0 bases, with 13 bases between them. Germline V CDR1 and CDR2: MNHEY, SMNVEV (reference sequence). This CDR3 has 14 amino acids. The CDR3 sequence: CASMRAPSSYEQYF. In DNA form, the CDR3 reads TGTGCCAGCATGAGGGCTCCAAGCTCCTACGAGCAGTACTTC.

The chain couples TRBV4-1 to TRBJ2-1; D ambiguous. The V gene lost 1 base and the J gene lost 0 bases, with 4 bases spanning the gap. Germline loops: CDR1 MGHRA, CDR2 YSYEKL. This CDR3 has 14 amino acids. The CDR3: CASSQGTSYNEQFF. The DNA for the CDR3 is TGCGCCAGCAGCCAAGGTACCTCCTACAATGAGCAGTTCTTC.

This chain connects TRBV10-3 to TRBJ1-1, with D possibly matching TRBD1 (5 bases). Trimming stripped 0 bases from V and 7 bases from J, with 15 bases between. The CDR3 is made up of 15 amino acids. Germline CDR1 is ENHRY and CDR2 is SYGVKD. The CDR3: CAISESNAREGEAFF. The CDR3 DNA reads TGTGCCATCAGTGAGTCGAATGCCAGGGAGGGTGAAGCTTTCTTT.

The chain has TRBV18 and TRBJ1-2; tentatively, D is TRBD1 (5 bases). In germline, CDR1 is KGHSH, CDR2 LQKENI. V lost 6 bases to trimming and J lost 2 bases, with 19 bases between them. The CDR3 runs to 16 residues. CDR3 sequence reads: CASSSTERGLNYGYTF. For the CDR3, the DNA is TGTGCCAGCTCCTCGACAGAAAGGGGCCTAAACTATGGCTACACCTTC.

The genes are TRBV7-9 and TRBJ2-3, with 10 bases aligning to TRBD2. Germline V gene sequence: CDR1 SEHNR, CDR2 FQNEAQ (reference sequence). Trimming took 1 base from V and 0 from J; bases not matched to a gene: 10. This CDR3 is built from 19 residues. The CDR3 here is CASSLELAGDLSSTDTQYF. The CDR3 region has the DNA TGTGCCAGCAGCTTAGAGCTAGCGGGGGACCTTTCTAGCACAGATACGCAGTATTTT. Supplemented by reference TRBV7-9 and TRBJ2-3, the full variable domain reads DTGVSQNPRHKITKRGQNVTFRCDPISEHNRLYWYRQTLGQGPEFLTYFQNEAQLEKSRLLSDRFSAERPKGSFSTLEIQRTEQGDSAMYLCASSLELAGDLSSTDTQYFGPGTRLTVL.

CDR3 DNA sequence: TGTGCCAGTCACTATCGGGGCGACACCGGGGAGCTGTTTTTT. Its protein is CASHYRGDTGELFF. The chain combines TRBV19 with TRBJ2-2; D may be TRBD1 or TRBD2 (5 bases each). Germline V gene sequence: CDR1 LNHDA, CDR2 SQIVND (reference sequence). Trimming left V 8 bases short and J 3 bases short, with 13 bases between. The CDR3 is 14 residues long.

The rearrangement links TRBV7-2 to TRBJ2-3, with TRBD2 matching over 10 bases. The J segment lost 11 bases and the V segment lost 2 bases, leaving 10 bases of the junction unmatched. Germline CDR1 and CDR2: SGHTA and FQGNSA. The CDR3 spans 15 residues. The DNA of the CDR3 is TGTGCCAGCAGCTTAAATTCGGGCGGACTAGCGGAGCAGTATTTT. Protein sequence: CASSLNSGGLAEQYF.

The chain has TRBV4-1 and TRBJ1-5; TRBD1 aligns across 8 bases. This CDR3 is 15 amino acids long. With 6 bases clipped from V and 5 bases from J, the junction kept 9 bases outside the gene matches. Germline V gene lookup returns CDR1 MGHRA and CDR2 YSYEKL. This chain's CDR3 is CASSPQQGGYQPQHF. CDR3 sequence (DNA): TGCGCCAGCAGTCCACAACAGGGGGGATATCAGCCCCAGCATTTT.

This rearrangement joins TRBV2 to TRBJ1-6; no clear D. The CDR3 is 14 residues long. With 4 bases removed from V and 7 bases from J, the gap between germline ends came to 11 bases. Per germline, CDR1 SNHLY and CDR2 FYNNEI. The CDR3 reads CASSGEGLNSPLHF. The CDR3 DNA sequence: TGTGCCAGCAGTGGGGAAGGTCTCAATTCACCCCTCCACTTT.